This TCR beta chain appears in the sequencing data of a study of blood T cell repertoires in COVID-19. This clone showed up just once. The CDR3 totals 16 residues. Trimming cost V 3 bases and J 6 bases; bases outside gene matches: 4. Germline V gene data show CDR1 as MNHEY and CDR2 as SMNVEV (reference sequence). Clones were sequenced by immunoSEQ multiplex PCR, and TCRdb holds only the in-frame ones, with some missing. The sample shows about 170,000 clones, around 89% of them seen only once. The J gene is TRBJ2-2, the V gene TRBV27, with 13 bases that match TRBD2. The sequenced sample consisted of peripheral blood. The sequence derives from a man between 45 and 60 years old who had recovered from COVID-19. In nucleotides, the CDR3 is TGTGCCAGCAGTTTCCGACTAGCGGGGGGACCCGGGGAGCTGTTTTTT. It translates to CASSFRLAGGPGELFF.